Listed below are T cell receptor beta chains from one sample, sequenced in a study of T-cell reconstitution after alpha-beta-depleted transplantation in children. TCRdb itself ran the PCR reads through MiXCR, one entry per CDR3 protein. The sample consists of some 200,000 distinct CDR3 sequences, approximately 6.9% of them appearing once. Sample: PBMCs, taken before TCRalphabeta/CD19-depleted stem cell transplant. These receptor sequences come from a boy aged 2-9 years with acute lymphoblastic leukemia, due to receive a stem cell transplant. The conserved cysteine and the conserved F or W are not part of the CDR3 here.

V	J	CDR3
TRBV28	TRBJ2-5	ASSFVEGIQRGETQY
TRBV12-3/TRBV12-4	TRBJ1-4	ASSRPGQGYEKLF
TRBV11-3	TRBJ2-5	ATREIAGAQETQY
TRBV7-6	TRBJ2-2	ASSLTGSNTGELF
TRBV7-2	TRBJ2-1	ASSRTSGTNEQF
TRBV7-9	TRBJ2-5	ASSSPGLRQETQY
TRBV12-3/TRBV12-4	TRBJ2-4	ASTSRLNIQY
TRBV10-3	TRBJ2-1	AISDPRGVGEQF
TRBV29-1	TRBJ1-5	SVVQGPGQPQH
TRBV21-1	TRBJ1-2	ASSKKRGPYGYT
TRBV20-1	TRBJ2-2	SARGDITGELF
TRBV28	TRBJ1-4	ASSSPGSATNEKLF
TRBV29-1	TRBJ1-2	SSTLDGVHGYT
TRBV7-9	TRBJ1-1	ASSLDRGLFGNTEAF
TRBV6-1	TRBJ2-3	ASSGLAAFTDTQY
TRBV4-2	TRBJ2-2	ASGPGPAGELF
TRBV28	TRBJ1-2	ASSLSLAGGSYGYT
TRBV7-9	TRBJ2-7	ASSWNWTVL
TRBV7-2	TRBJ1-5	ASSLDRGRQPQH
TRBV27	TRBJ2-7	ASREGGGEPYEQY
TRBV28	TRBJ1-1	ASSLGWTGSMNTEAF
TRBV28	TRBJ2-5	ASSFFRGGRGLETQY
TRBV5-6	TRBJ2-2	ASSLGTGAHTGELF
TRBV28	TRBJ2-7	ASRVPSGSSHEQY